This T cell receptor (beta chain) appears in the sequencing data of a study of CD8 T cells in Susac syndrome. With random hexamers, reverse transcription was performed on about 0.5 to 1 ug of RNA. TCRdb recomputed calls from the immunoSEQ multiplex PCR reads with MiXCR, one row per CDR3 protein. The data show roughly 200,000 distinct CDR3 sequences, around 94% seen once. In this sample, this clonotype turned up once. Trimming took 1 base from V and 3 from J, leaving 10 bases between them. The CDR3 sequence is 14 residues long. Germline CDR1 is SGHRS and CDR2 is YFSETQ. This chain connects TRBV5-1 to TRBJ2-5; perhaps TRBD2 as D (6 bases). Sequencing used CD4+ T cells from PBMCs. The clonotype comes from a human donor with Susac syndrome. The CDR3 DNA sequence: TGCGCCAGCAGCTTGTTTGGCGGGGAAGAGACCCAGTACTTC. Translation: CASSLFGGEETQYF.